A single sample gave rise to the 10 T cell receptor beta chains below, sequenced in a study of tumor-infiltrating lymphocytes in oesophageal squamous cell carcinoma. TCRdb reanalysed the PCR reads using MiXCR and keeps one entry per CDR3 protein. The sample has about 14,000 distinct CDR3 sequences; around 47% are singletons. The sample comprised blood. The receptor set was obtained from a male donor with esophageal squamous cell carcinoma.

By share, this clonotype counts as medium-sized. The chain carries TRBV7-3 and TRBJ2-1, with 13 positions matching TRBD2. The CDR3 length is 16 residues. The J segment lost 9 bases and the V segment lost 5 bases, leaving 10 bases of the junction unmatched. CDR1 is SGHTA, CDR2 FQGTGA, per germline. CDR3: CASSPSGLAGFSEQFF. In DNA, the CDR3 is TGTGCCAGCAGCCCGTCGGGACTAGCGGGGTTTAGTGAGCAGTTCTTC.

This clonotype has only a few counts. This chain joins TRBV7-4 and TRBJ2-3; no firm D call. The CDR3 extends over 14 amino acids. The V gene's germline CDR1 is SGHVT and CDR2 SQSDAQ. V dropped 0 bases and J dropped 3 bases, with 7 bases sitting between them. The CDR3 DNA reads TGTGCCAGCAGCTTAGCGGCAAATACAGATACGCAGTATTTT. Translated, it gives CASSLAANTDTQYF.

At least ten counts were recorded for this clonotype. This may be a read error: a much more frequent sequence differs by one nucleotide. V usage is TRBV12-3 or TRBV12-4 and J usage is TRBJ2-1, with D possibly being TRBD1 (5 bases). The CDR3 has 12 residues. V was shortened by 6 bases and J by 10 bases, with 13 bases between the two germline ends. The CDR3 DNA is TGTGCCAGCAGCGCAGGGCCGTACGAGCAGTTCTTC. As protein: CASSAGPYEQFF.

The gene calls are TRBV28 and TRBJ2-3; D may be TRBD1 (5 bases). Germline V lookup: CDR1 MDHEN, CDR2 SYDVKM. Trimming removed 8 bases from V and 2 bases from J, with 11 bases in between. CDR3 length equals 13 residues. CDR3 bases: TGTGCCAGCCAGGGTCGTAACACAGATACGCAGTATTTT. As protein: CASQGRNTDTQYF.

This chain joins TRBV7-3 and TRBJ1-1; TRBD1 agrees at 9 bases. This CDR3 comprises 15 residues. V shed 5 bases, J shed 5 bases, and the junction held 9 bases outside the gene matches. The V gene's germline CDR1 is SGHTA and CDR2 FQGTGA. This chain's CDR3 is CASSARQGGETEAFF. As DNA, the CDR3 is TGTGCCAGCAGCGCCCGACAGGGGGGGGAAACTGAAGCTTTCTTT.

Within the sample, this clonotype is medium-sized. The V and J genes are TRBV7-3 and TRBJ2-5, with 8 bases fitting TRBD2. CDR1 SGHTA and CDR2 FQGTGA come from the germline V gene. The CDR3 is made up of 14 amino acids. Trimming cost V 5 bases and J 5 bases; bases outside gene matches: 7. CDR3 bases: TGTGCCAGCAGCCCTCAAGCGGGAGAGGAGACCCAGTACTTC. Translation gives CASSPQAGEETQYF.

This clonotype was detected a few times. The DNA for the CDR3 is TGTGCCAGCAGCCAAGTGGATGGGGTACCCACTGAAGCTTTCTTT. Its translation is CASSQVDGVPTEAFF. The rearrangement links TRBV4-2 to TRBJ1-1; unclear D gene. CDR1 is LGHNA, CDR2 YNFKEQ, per germline. Trimming shortened V by 1 base and J by 4 bases, and 13 bases separated the two germline ends. The CDR3 is 15 residues long.

In its sample, this clonotype was seen many times. This rearrangement joins TRBV27 to TRBJ2-7, with 9 bases aligning to TRBD1. The CDR3 runs to 18 residues. Looked up from germline, CDR1 is MNHEY and CDR2 is SMNVEV (reference sequence). V was pared by 3 bases and J by 1 base, with 13 bases of the junction left unmatched. CDR3 residues: CASSFRGLGQGISYEQYF. CDR3 nucleotides: TGTGCCAGCAGTTTTCGAGGTTTAGGACAGGGGATATCCTACGAGCAGTACTTC.

This clonotype was detected a few times. The V and J genes are TRBV7-9 and TRBJ2-5, with D perhaps TRBD1 (6 bases). TRBJ2-7 explains the end of the DNA better; the J call may be wrong. There are 15 residues in the CDR3. Germline V gene sequence: CDR1 SEHNR, CDR2 FQNEAQ (reference sequence). CDR3 amino acids: CASSPTRDKVDEQYF. Written as DNA, the CDR3 is TGTGCCAGCAGCCCCACCAGGGACAAGGTCGACGAGCAGTACTTC.

This clonotype was recorded at least ten times. A read error is possible here, since a much larger clone lies one base away. Here the CDR3 reads CASSLAGSTGETQFF. CDR3 coding DNA: TGTGCCAGCAGTCTAGCGGGATCTACGGGTGAGACCCAGTTCTTC. This chain uses TRBV28 with TRBJ2-1; 9 nucleotides agree with TRBD2. The CDR3 length is 15 residues. The germline CDR1 and CDR2 sequences are MDHEN and SYDVKM. Trimming at V came to 5 bases and at J to 13 bases, leaving 15 bases not matched to a gene.